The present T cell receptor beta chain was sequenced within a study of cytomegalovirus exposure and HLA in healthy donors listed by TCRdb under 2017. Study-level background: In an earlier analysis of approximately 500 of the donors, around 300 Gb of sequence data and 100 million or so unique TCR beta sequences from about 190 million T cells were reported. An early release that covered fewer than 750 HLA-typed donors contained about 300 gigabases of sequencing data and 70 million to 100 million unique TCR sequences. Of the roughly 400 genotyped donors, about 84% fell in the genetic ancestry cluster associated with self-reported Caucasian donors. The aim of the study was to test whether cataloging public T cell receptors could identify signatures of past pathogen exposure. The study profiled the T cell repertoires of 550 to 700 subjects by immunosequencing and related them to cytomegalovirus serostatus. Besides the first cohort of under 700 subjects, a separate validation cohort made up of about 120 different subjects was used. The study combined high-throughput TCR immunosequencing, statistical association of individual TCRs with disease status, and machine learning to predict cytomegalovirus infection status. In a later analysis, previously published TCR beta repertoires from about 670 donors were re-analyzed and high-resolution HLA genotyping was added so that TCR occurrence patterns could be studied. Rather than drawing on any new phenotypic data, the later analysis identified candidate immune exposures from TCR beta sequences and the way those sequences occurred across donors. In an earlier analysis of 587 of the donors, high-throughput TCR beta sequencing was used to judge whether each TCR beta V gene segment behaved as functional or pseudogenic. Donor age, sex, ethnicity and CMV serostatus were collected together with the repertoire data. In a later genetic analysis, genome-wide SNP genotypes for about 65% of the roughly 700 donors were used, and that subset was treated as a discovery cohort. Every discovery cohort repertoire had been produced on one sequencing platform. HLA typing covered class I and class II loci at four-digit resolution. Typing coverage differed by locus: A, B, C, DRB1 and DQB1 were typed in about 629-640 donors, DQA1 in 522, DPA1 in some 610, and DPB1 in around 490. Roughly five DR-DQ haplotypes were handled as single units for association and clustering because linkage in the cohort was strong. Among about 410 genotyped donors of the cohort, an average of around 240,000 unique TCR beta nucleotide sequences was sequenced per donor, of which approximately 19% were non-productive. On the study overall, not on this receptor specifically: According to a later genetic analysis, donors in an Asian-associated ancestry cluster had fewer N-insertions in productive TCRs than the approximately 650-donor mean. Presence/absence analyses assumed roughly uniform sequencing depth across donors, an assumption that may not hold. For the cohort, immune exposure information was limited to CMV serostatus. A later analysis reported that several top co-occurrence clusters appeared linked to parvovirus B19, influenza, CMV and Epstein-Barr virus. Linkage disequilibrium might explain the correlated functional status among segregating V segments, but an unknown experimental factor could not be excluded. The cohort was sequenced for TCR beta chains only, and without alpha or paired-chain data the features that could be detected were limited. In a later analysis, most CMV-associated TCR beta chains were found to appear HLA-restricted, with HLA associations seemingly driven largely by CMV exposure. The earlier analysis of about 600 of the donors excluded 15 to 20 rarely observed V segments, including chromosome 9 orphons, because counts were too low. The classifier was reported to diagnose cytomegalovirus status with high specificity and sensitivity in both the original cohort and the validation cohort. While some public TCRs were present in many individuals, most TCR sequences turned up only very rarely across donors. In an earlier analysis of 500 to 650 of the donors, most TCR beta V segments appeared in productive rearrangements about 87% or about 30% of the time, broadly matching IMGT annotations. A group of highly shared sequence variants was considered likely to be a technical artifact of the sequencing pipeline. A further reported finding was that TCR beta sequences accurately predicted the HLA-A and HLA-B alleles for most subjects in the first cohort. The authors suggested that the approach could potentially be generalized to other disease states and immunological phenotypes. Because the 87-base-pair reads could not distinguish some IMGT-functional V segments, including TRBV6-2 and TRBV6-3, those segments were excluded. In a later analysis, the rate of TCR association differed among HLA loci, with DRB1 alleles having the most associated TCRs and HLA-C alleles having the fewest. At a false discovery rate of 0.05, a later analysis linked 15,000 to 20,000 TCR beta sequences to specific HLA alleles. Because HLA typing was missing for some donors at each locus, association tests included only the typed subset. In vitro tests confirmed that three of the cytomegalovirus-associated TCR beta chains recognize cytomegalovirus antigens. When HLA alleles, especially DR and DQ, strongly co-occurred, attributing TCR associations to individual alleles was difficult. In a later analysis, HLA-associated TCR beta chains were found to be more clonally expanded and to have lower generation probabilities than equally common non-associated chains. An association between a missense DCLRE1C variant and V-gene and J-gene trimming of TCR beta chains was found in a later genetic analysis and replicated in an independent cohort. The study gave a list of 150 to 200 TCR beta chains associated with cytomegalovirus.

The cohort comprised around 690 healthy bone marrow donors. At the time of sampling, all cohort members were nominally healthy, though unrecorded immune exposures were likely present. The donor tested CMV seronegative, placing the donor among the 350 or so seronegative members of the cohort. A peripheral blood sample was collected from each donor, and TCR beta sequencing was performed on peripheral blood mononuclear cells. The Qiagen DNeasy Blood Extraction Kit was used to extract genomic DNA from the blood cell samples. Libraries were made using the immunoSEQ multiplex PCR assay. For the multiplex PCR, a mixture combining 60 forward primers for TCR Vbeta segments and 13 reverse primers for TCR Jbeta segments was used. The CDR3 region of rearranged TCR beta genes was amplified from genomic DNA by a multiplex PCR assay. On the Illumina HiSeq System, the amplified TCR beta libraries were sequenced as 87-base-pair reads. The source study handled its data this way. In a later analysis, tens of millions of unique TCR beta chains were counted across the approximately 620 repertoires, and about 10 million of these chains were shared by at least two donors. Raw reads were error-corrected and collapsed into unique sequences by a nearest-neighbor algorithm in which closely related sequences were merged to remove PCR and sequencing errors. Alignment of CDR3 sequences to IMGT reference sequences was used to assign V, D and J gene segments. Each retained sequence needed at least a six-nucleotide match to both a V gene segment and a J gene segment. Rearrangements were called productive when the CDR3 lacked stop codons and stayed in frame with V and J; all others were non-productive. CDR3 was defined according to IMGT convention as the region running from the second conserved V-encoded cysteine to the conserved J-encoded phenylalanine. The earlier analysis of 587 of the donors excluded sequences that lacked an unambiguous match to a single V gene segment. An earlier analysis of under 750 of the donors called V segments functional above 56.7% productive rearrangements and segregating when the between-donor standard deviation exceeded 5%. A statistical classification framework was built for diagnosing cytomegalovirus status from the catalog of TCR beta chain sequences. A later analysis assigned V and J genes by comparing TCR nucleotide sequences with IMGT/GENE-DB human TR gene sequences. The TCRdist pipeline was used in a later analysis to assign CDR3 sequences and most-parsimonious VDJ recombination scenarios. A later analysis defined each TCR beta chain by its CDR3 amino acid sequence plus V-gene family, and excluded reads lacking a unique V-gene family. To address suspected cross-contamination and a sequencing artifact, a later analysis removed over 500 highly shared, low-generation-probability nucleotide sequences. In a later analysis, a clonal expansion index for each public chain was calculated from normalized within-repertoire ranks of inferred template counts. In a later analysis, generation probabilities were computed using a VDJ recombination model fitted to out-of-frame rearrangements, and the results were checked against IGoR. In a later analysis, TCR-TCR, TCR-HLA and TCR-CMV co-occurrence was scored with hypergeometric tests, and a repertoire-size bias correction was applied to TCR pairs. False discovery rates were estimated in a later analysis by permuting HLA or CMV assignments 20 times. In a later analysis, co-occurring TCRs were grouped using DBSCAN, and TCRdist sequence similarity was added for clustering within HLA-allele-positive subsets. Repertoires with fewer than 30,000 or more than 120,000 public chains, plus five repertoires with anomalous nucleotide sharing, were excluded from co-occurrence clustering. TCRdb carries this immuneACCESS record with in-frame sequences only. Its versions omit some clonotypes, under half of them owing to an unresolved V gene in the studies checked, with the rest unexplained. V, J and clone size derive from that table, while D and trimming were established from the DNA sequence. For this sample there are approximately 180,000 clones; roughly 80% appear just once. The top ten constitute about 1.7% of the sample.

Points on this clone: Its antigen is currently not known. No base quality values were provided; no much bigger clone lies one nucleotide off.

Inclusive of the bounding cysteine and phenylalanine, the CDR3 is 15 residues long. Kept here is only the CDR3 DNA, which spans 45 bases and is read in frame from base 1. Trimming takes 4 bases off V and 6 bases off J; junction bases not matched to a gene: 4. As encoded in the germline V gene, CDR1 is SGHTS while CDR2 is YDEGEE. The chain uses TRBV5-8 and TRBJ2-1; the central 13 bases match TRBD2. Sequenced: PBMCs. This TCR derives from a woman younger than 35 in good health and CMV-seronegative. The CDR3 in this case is CASSHGTSGTNEQFF. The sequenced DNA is TGTGCCAGCAGCCACGGGACTAGCGGGACCAATGAGCAGTTCTTC.